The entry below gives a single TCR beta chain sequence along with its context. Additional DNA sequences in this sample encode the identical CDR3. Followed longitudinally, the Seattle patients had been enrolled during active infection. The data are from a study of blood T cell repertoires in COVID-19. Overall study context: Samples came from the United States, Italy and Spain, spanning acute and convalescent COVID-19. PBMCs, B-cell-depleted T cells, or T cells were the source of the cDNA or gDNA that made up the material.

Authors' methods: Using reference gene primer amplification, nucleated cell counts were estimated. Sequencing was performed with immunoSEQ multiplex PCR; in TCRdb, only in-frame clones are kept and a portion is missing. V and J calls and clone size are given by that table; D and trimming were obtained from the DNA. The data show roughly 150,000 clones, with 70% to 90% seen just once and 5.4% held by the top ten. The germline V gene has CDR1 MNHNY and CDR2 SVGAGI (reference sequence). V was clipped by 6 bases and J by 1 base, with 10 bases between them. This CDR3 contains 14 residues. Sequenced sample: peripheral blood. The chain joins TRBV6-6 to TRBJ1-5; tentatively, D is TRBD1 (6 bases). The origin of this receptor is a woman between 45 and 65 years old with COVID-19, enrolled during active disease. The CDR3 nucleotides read TGTGCCAGCAGCCCTCAGGGGAGCAATCAGCCCCAGCATTTT. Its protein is CASSPQGSNQPQHF.